This T cell receptor beta chain appears in the sequencing data of a study of blood T cell repertoires in COVID-19. Across the whole study: T cells, B-cell-depleted T cells, or PBMCs supplied cDNA or gDNA.

Original handling: Estimation of nucleated cell counts was performed using reference gene primer amplification. Only in-frame clones appear in the TCRdb table, and some are missing; sequencing was by immunoSEQ multiplex PCR. That table gives V, J and clone size, and the DNA gave D and trimming. The sample carries about 160,000 clones, roughly 85% recorded once. Participant reports of clinical history set cohort assignment. Symptom resolution, clearance, or two negative PCRs marked donors in Cohort 3 as recovered. Germline V gene sequence: CDR1 SGDLS, CDR2 YYNGEE. This CDR3 contains 12 residues. Trimming took 4 bases from V and 6 from J, leaving 10 bases between them.

The V gene is TRBV9, the J gene TRBJ1-1; D gene unclear. This TCR came from a woman aged 45 to 65 who had recovered from COVID-19. Specimen: PBMCs or T cells enriched from blood (not recorded which). The CDR3 DNA sequence: TGTGCCAGCAGCCCGTTCCAGGCTGAAGCTTTCTTT. Its translation: CASSPFQAEAFF.